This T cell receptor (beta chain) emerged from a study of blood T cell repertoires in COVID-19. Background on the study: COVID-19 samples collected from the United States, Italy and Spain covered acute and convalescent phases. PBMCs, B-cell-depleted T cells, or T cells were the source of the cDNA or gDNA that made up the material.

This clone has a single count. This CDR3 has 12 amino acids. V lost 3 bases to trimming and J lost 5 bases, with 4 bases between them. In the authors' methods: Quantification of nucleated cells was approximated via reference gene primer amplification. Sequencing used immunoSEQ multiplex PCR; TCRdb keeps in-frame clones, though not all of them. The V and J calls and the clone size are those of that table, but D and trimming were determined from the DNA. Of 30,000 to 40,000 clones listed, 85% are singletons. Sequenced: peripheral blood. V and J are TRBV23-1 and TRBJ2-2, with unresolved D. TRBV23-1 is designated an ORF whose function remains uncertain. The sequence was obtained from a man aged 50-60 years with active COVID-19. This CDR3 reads CASSHYTGELFF. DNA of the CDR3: TGCGCCAGCAGTCATTATACCGGGGAGCTGTTTTTT.